This T cell receptor (beta chain) was documented in a study of cytomegalovirus exposure and HLA in healthy donors. The overall study: T cells numbering about 200 million yielded around 120 million unique TCR beta sequences in an earlier analysis.

This clone turned up a few times. Antigen unknown. PCR employed 60 Vbeta and 13 Jbeta primers. Using immunoSEQ multiplex PCR, the repertoire was profiled, and TCRdb retains in-frame clones only, with some absent. The data show roughly 110,000 clones, with approximately 60% seen just once and over 2% held by the top ten. Germline V gene data show CDR1 as LNHNV and CDR2 as YYDKDF (reference sequence). V gave up 5 bases and J gave up 11 bases, with 24 bases separating them. There are 15 residues in the CDR3. Overall study findings and caveats: An analysis that came later showed most CMV-associated TCR beta chains appearing HLA-restricted. High sensitivity and specificity were reportedly achieved when the classifier diagnosed cytomegalovirus status.

Input material: PBMCs. The chain recombines TRBV15 with TRBJ1-1; D is perhaps TRBD1 (5 bases). This receptor was obtained from a woman younger than 45 in good health and CMV-seronegative. This CDR3 reads CATSPPGREAKEAFF. The CDR3 region has the DNA TGTGCCACCAGCCCTCCAGGCAGGGAGGCAAAGGAGGCTTTCTTT.